This TCR beta chain was found in a study of response to subunit inactivated influenza vaccine. This clonotype was detected many times. Its cognate antigen is unknown. V trimming: 6 bases; J trimming: 2 bases; junction bases outside the gene matches: 9. There are 14 residues in the CDR3. Germline CDR1 reads DFQATT; CDR2 reads SNEGSKA (reference sequence). TCRdb re-called the RT-PCR reads through MiXCR, storing one row per CDR3 protein. This repertoire shows about 530,000 distinct CDR3 sequences, 10% to 15% found once; its top ten account for approximately 14%. Findings and limits, study-wide: New T cells are recruited in small numbers by each seasonal influenza vaccination, according to the authors' suggestion.

The clonotype originates from a man aged 45-65 years who received an inactivated influenza vaccine. Source: PBMCs from blood, taken about 40 days after vaccination. The chain couples TRBV20-1 to TRBJ1-1; 7 nucleotides match TRBD1. The CDR3 here is CSAPPRDRNTEAFF. CDR3 DNA sequence: TGCAGTGCCCCCCCCCGGGACAGAAACACTGAAGCTTTCTTT.